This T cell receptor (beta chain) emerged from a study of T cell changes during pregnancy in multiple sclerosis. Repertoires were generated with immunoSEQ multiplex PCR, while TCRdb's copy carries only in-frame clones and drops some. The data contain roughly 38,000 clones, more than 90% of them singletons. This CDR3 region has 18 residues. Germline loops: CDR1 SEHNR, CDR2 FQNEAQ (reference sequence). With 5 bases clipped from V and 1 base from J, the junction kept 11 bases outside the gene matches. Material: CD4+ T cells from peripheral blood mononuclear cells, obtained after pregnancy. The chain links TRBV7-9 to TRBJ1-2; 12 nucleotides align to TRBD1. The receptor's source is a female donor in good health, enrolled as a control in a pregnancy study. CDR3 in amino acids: CASSATGTGGAHNYGYTF. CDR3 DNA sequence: TGTGCCAGCAGCGCAACCGGGACAGGGGGCGCCCATAACTATGGCTACACCTTC.